The 26 T cell receptor beta chains listed next were all sequenced from one sample in a study of blood T cell repertoires in COVID-19. Produced via immunoSEQ multiplex PCR; TCRdb's table is partial and in-frame only. The repertoire includes 350,000 to 450,000 clones, about 85% of them detected once, and more than 3% sits in the top ten. The sample consisted of peripheral blood. The receptor source for this set is a woman younger than 35 with acute or convalescent COVID-19.

The V call is TRBV18, the J call TRBJ1-5; maybe TRBD1 (6 bases). This CDR3 spans 18 amino acids. Trimming left V 6 bases short and J 1 base short, with 22 bases between. Germline values: CDR1 KGHSH, CDR2 LQKENI. The CDR3 sequence: CASSTTGGGARSNQPQHF. For the CDR3, the DNA is TGTGCCAGCTCGACTACCGGCGGGGGGGCACGGAGCAATCAGCCCCAGCATTTT. Filled out from reference TRBV18 and TRBJ1-5, the complete variable domain reads NAGVMQNPRHLVRRRGQEARLRCSPMKGHSHVYWYRQLPEEGLKFMVYLQKENIIDESGMPKERFSAEFPKEGPSILRIQQVVRGDSAAYFCASSTTGGGARSNQPQHFGDGTRLSIL.

This chain uses TRBV6-5 with TRBJ1-5; possibly TRBD1 for D (6 bases). Germline V gives CDR1 MNHEY, CDR2 SVGAGI. The CDR3 consists of 14 residues. Trimming cost V 4 bases and J 4 bases, with 11 bases left between them. In DNA, the CDR3 is TGTGCCAGCAGTTCAGGGACACCGAATCAGCCCCAGCATTTT. The encoded protein is CASSSGTPNQPQHF.

The chain couples TRBV5-1 to TRBJ2-2; 9 bases map to TRBD2. Germline V gene data show CDR1 as SGHRS and CDR2 as YFSETQ. The CDR3 sequence is 18 residues long. Trimming at V came to 3 bases and at J to 0 bases, leaving 9 bases not matched to a gene. The CDR3 spells CASSSRTSAYSNTGELFF. The CDR3 DNA sequence: TGCGCCAGCAGCTCCCGGACTAGCGCCTACTCGAACACCGGGGAGCTGTTTTTT.

This sequence joins TRBV5-1 and TRBJ1-5, with TRBD1 identical over 8 bases. The germline V gene has CDR1 SGHRS and CDR2 YFSETQ. The CDR3 runs 19 residues. The V segment lost 4 bases and the J segment 0 bases; nucleotides outside the gene matches: 15. This CDR3 reads CASSPDPDRGPYSNQPQHF. The CDR3 DNA reads as TGCGCCAGCAGCCCCGACCCAGACAGGGGCCCGTATAGCAATCAGCCCCAGCATTTT.

V is TRBV12-3 or TRBV12-4 and J is TRBJ2-7, with a weak D call TRBD2 (6 bases). Trimming pared 8 bases from V and 3 bases from J, leaving 11 bases between. The length of the CDR3 is 12 residues. CDR3 in amino acids: CASRGVSYEQYF. For the CDR3, the DNA is TGTGCCAGCCGCGGGGTTAGCTACGAGCAGTACTTC.

The chain is built from TRBV5-1 and TRBJ1-2; D might be TRBD1 (5 bases). The germline V gene has CDR1 SGHRS and CDR2 YFSETQ. This CDR3 spans 15 amino acids. The V end lost 4 bases, the J end lost 5 bases, and 18 bases lay between the germline ends. The CDR3 DNA is TGCGCCAGCAGCACGGAAACCTCGGGGGGGTATGGCTACACCTTC. It specifies CASSTETSGGYGYTF.

This clone has a handful of counts. V usage is TRBV2 and J usage is TRBJ1-3; D unclear. V was trimmed by 5 bases and J by 0 bases, leaving 11 bases between them. Germline CDR1 reads SNHLY; CDR2 reads FYNNEI. The CDR3 covers 15 residues. CDR3 region: CASSWTPYSGNTIYF. CDR3 in DNA: TGTGCCAGCAGTTGGACTCCGTACTCTGGAAACACCATATATTTT.

V gene TRBV6-4 combines with J gene TRBJ2-2, with a tentative D call TRBD2 (6 bases). Germline CDR1 is MRHNA and CDR2 is SNTAGT. With 2 bases removed from V and 5 bases from J, the gap between germline ends came to 6 bases. The CDR3 is 13 amino acids. The CDR3 nucleotides are TGTGCCAGCAGTGACAGCGGGACCGGGGAGCTGTTTTTT. This encodes CASSDSGTGELFF.

V usage is TRBV24-1 and J usage is TRBJ2-3; 9 nucleotides match TRBD1. With 2 bases clipped from V and 0 bases from J, the junction kept 2 bases outside the gene matches. Per germline, CDR1 KGHDR and CDR2 SFDVKD. CDR3 length: 16 residues. In nucleotides, the CDR3 is TGTGCCACCAGTGATTGGGACAGGGTAAGCACAGATACGCAGTATTTT. Protein: CATSDWDRVSTDTQYF.

J is TRBJ1-5 and V is TRBV6-4; D is undetermined. The CDR3 extends over 15 amino acids. Trimming cost V 6 bases and J 0 bases, with 12 bases left between them. Germline V CDR1 and CDR2: MRHNA, SNTAGT. CDR3 sequence: CASSPVAASNQPQHF. CDR3 coding DNA: TGTGCCAGCAGCCCCGTCGCGGCTAGCAATCAGCCCCAGCATTTT.

This chain uses TRBV7-6 with TRBJ1-3; 11 nucleotides agree with TRBD1. V dropped 4 bases and J dropped 3; count of bases not matched to a gene: 14. The length of the CDR3 is 19 residues. Germline lookup yields CDR1 SGHVS and CDR2 FNYEAQ. The CDR3 region is CASSSDLTSDRGLGNTIYF. The CDR3 bases are TGTGCCAGCAGCTCAGACCTCACGTCGGACAGGGGGCTTGGAAACACCATATATTTT.

The chain links TRBV28 to TRBJ1-2; D gene uncertain. CDR1 MDHEN and CDR2 SYDVKM come from the germline V gene. CDR3 length: 11 amino acids. Here the CDR3 DNA reads TGTGTCTCCGCGGCCAAGTATGGCTACACCTTC. Amino acid sequence: CVSAAKYGYTF.

The gene calls are TRBV5-1 and TRBJ2-7; possibly TRBD1 for D (6 bases). The CDR3 covers 14 residues. Trimming stripped 0 bases from V and 5 bases from J, with 12 bases between. The germline V gene has CDR1 SGHRS and CDR2 YFSETQ. In DNA form, the CDR3 reads TGCGCCAGCAGCTTGGCTCGGACAGTCGACGAGCAGTACTTC. Amino acids: CASSLARTVDEQYF.

The J gene is TRBJ1-1, the V gene TRBV12-3 or TRBV12-4; maybe TRBD1 (5 bases). Trimming stripped 1 base from V and 4 bases from J, with 7 bases between. The CDR3 covers 13 residues. The CDR3 loop reads CASSLGGVTEAFF. The CDR3 DNA sequence: TGTGCCAGCAGTTTAGGGGGGGTCACTGAAGCTTTCTTT.

The V gene is TRBV6-5, the J gene TRBJ2-3, with 12 bases identical to TRBD1. This CDR3 contains 15 residues. Germline CDR1 is MNHEY and CDR2 is SVGAGI. The V gene end was trimmed by 8 bases and the J gene end by 8 bases; junction bases not matched to a gene: 11. The DNA for the CDR3 is TGTGCCAGCTCTTGGGGGACAGGGGGCGTGGGTACGCAGTATTTT. This sequence encodes CASSWGTGGVGTQYF.

This clone showed up just once. The chain combines TRBV7-6 with TRBJ2-4, with D perhaps TRBD2 (6 bases). This CDR3 comprises 15 residues. The V and J ends lost 6 bases and 0 bases respectively, with 12 bases between them. The germline gives CDR1 SGHVS, CDR2 FNYEAQ. CDR3 coding DNA: TGTGCCAGCAGTCCTTGGCGGGGAGCCAAAAACATTCAGTACTTC. Amino acid sequence: CASSPWRGAKNIQYF. Full variable domain (missing parts from reference TRBV7-6 and TRBJ2-4): GAGVSQSPRYKVTKRGQDVALRCDPISGHVSLYWYRQALGQGPEFLTYFNYEAQQDKSGLPNDRFSAERPEGSISTLTIQRTEQRDSAMYRCASSPWRGAKNIQYFGAGTRLSVL.

This clone has a handful of counts. The CDR3 is CSVSKDRVGGYTF. The CDR3 coding sequence is TGCAGCGTTTCCAAGGACAGGGTGGGTGGCTACACCTTC. The V gene is TRBV29-1, the J gene TRBJ1-2; 8 positions agree with TRBD1. Trimming cost V 5 bases and J 7 bases; bases outside gene matches: 9. The V gene's germline CDR1 is SQVTM and CDR2 ANQGSEA. This CDR3 comprises 13 residues. Full variable domain (remainder filled in from reference TRBV29-1 and TRBJ1-2): SAVISQKPSRDICQRGTSLTIQCQVDSQVTMMFWYRQQPGQSLTLIATANQGSEATYESGFVIDKFPISRPNLTFSTLTVSNMSPEDSSIYLCSVSKDRVGGYTFGSGTRLTVV.

The rearrangement joins TRBV27 to TRBJ2-3; 10 nucleotides match TRBD1. CDR1 is MNHEY and CDR2 is SMNVEV in the germline V gene (reference sequence). V dropped 4 bases and J dropped 4; count of bases not matched to a gene: 5. CDR3 length: 15 amino acids. CDR3 coding DNA: TGTGCCAGCAGTTCGGGGGGACAGGGGCCAGATACGCAGTATTTT. This sequence encodes CASSSGGQGPDTQYF.

This sequence joins TRBV6-1 and TRBJ2-1; the match to TRBD2 covers 10 bases. V lost 1 base and J lost 5; bases outside the gene matches: 5. Looked up from germline, CDR1 is MNHNS and CDR2 is SASEGT. The CDR3 has 16 amino acids. This chain's CDR3 is CASSEGDSGGNNEQFF. The CDR3 DNA sequence: TGTGCCAGCAGTGAAGGTGATAGCGGGGGGAACAATGAGCAGTTCTTC.

This sequence joins TRBV5-3 and TRBJ1-5, with D possibly matching TRBD1 (6 bases). TRBV5-3 is an ORF; its function is uncertain. The CDR3 covers 15 residues. V was clipped by 4 bases and J by 3 bases, with 14 bases between them. The CDR3 bases are TGTGCCAGAAGCACTTCAGGGGATGACAATCAGCCCCAGCATTTT. It specifies CARSTSGDDNQPQHF.

This chain connects TRBV28 to TRBJ1-1; 7 bases map to TRBD1. This CDR3 spans 13 amino acids. CDR1 is MDHEN and CDR2 is SYDVKM in the germline V gene. Germline trimming cut 6 bases from V and 4 bases from J; bases unmatched to any gene: 5. CDR3 residues: CASSSTGVTEAFF. CDR3 nucleotide sequence: TGTGCCAGCAGCTCAACAGGGGTCACTGAAGCTTTCTTT.

The J gene is TRBJ2-1, the V gene TRBV5-4; 10 bases line up with TRBD2. V trimming: 5 bases; J trimming: 2 bases; junction bases outside the gene matches: 7. Looked up from germline, CDR1 is SGHNT and CDR2 is YYREEE (reference sequence). There are 16 residues in the CDR3. As DNA, the CDR3 is TGTGCCAGCAGTTTAGCGGGAGGCCTTACCTACAATGAGCAGTTCTTC. Protein: CASSLAGGLTYNEQFF.

V gene TRBV7-9 combines with J gene TRBJ2-5; D call uncertain. In germline, CDR1 is SEHNR, CDR2 FQNEAQ (reference sequence). This CDR3 is built from 13 residues. V shed 2 bases and J shed 2 bases, with 6 bases lying between them. CDR3 DNA: TGTGCCAGCAGCTTACTGTTTCAAGAGACCCAGTACTTC. Residues: CASSLLFQETQYF.

J is TRBJ1-1 and V is TRBV7-9, with 7 bases fitting TRBD1. The junction had 6 bases not matched to a gene; V was cut back by 3 bases and J by 2 bases. The CDR3 sequence is 15 residues long. Germline V gene lookup returns CDR1 SEHNR and CDR2 FQNEAQ (reference sequence). This CDR3 reads CASSLAGQRNTEAFF. CDR3 bases: TGTGCCAGCAGCTTGGCGGGACAGAGAAACACTGAAGCTTTCTTT.

This rearrangement joins TRBV28 to TRBJ1-4, with D uncertain. V was trimmed by 3 bases and J by 2 bases, leaving 7 bases between them. The CDR3 sequence is 14 residues long. CDR1 and CDR2 (germline): MDHEN, SYDVKM. CDR3 nucleotides: TGTGCCAGCAGTTTGGGAGCGACTAATGAAAAACTGTTTTTT. It yields the protein CASSLGATNEKLFF.

V and J are TRBV19 and TRBJ1-4; a possible D gene is TRBD1 (5 bases). Germline assignment: CDR1 LNHDA and CDR2 SQIVND (reference sequence). The V gene lost 3 bases and the J gene lost 4 bases, with 9 bases spanning the gap. The CDR3 covers 14 residues. The CDR3, as DNA: TGTGCCAGTAGTATGGCAGGGATTAATGAAAAACTGTTTTTT. The encoded protein is CASSMAGINEKLFF. The full variable domain, completed using reference TRBV19 and TRBJ1-4, is DGGITQSPKYLFRKEGQNVTLSCEQNLNHDAMYWYRQDPGQGLRLIYYSQIVNDFQKGDIAEGYSVSREKKESFPLTVTSAQKNPTAFYLCASSMAGINEKLFFGSGTQLSVL.